This T cell receptor (beta chain) was identified during a study of cytomegalovirus exposure and HLA in healthy donors. It was the approximately 130-subject validation cohort, separate from the approximately 620-subject first cohort, to which the donors belonged. Using immunoSEQ multiplex PCR, the repertoire was profiled, and TCRdb retains in-frame clones only, with some absent. The table includes more than 200,000 clones, roughly 87% detected once. With respect to this clone: Its antigen is currently unknown.

Looked up from germline, CDR1 is SEHNR and CDR2 is FQNEAQ (reference sequence). The CDR3 spans 14 residues. The J segment lost 4 bases and the V segment lost 4 bases, leaving 6 bases of the junction unmatched. Study outcomes and limitations: Confirmation in vitro established that a few CMV-associated chains were specific for CMV antigens.

This chain links TRBV7-9 with TRBJ1-2; 7 bases fit TRBD1. This clonotype originated in a man between 18 and 29 years old in good health and CMV-seropositive. Sequencing was carried out using PBMCs. This CDR3 reads CASSSQGLGYGYTF. CDR3 coding DNA: TGTGCCAGCAGCTCACAGGGGCTCGGCTATGGCTACACCTTC. The variable domain in full, with the rest retrieved from reference TRBV7-9 and TRBJ1-2, is DTGVSQNPRHKITKRGQNVTFRCDPISEHNRLYWYRQTLGQGPEFLTYFQNEAQLEKSRLLSDRFSAERPKGSFSTLEIQRTEQGDSAMYLCASSSQGLGYGYTFGSGTRLTVV.